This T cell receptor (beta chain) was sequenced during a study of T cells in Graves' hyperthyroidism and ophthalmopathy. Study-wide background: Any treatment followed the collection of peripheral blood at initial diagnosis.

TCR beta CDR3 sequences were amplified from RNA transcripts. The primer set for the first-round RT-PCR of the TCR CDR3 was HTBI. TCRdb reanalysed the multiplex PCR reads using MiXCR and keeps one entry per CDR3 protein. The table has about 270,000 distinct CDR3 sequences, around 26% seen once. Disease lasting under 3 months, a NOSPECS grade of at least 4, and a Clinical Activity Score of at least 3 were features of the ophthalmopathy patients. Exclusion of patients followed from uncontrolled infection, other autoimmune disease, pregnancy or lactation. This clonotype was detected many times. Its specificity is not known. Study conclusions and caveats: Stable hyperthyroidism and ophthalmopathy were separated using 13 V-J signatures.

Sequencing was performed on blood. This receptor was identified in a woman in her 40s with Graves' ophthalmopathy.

The CDR3 DNA reads TGTGCCAGCAGTTTATTGGCGGGATCCCACTCTGGGGCCAACGTCCTGACTTTC. Translation: CASSLLAGSHSGANVLTF. The gene calls are TRBV27 and TRBJ2-6; D possibly corresponds to TRBD2 (6 bases). Germline lookup yields CDR1 MNHEY and CDR2 SMNVEV (reference sequence). The ends were cut back, 1 base at V and 0 bases at J, with 13 bases in the middle. This CDR3 is built from 18 residues.